The text below deals with one T cell receptor beta chain. Antigen specificity is unknown. Chemo-refractory metastatic non-small-cell lung cancer patients received focal radiation with ipilimumab CTLA-4 blockade. These data originate in a study of radiotherapy plus CTLA-4 blockade in lung cancer. Study conclusions and caveats: TCR clones of tumor origin grew in blood after radiotherapy plus ipilimumab.

This CDR3 contains 16 residues. V was clipped by 4 bases and J by 0 bases; unmatched bases: 6. Germline CDR1 reads MNHEY; CDR2 reads SMNVEV (reference sequence). This table comes from immunoSEQ multiplex PCR, and its TCRdb copy is limited to in-frame clones, with some not included. The sample has under 55,000 clones, more than 75% seen once. The rearrangement links TRBV27 to TRBJ2-3; the match to TRBD1 covers 8 bases. The sequenced sample was peripheral blood, obtained from a patient treated with radiotherapy plus ipilimumab. The receptor was derived from a human donor with non-small cell lung cancer who had stable disease on radiotherapy plus ipilimumab. The DNA of the CDR3 is TGTGCCAGCAGTTATGGACAGGGAATGAGCACAGATACGCAGTATTTT. Translated, it gives CASSYGQGMSTDTQYF.